This T cell receptor (beta chain) came from a study of T-cell reconstitution after alpha-beta-depleted transplantation in children. Study-wide points: Reportedly, roughly two months post-transplant, alpha-beta T cells arose from several hundred expanded graft clones. One year post-transplant, T-cell counts and diversity were largely derived from T cells produced anew. The study traced high day-60 TCRbeta diversity in some patients to surviving recipient T cells and thymic progenitors.

Regarding this clonotype: The antigen is undetermined.

Germline V gives CDR1 MDHEN, CDR2 SYDVKM. Unmatched junction bases numbered 4, after V lost 6 bases and J lost 4 bases. The CDR3 extends over 13 amino acids. Unique molecular identifiers were incorporated when the TCRbeta library was constructed. From the PCR reads, TCRdb called clonotypes with MiXCR, one entry per CDR3 protein. The sample has roughly 52,000 distinct CDR3 sequences, 5% to 6.5% seen once. The rearrangement joins TRBV28 to TRBJ2-3; 7 bases line up with TRBD1. The sample consisted of PBMCs, mostly from graft donor cells, taken 60 days after TCRalphabeta/CD19-depleted stem cell transplant. The receptor comes from a female patient aged 2-15 years who had a stem cell transplant for aplastic anemia, so the T cells may come from the graft donor. Written as DNA, the CDR3 is TGTGCCAGCAGCCGACAGGGTCCAGATACGCAGTATTTT. Translation: CASSRQGPDTQYF.